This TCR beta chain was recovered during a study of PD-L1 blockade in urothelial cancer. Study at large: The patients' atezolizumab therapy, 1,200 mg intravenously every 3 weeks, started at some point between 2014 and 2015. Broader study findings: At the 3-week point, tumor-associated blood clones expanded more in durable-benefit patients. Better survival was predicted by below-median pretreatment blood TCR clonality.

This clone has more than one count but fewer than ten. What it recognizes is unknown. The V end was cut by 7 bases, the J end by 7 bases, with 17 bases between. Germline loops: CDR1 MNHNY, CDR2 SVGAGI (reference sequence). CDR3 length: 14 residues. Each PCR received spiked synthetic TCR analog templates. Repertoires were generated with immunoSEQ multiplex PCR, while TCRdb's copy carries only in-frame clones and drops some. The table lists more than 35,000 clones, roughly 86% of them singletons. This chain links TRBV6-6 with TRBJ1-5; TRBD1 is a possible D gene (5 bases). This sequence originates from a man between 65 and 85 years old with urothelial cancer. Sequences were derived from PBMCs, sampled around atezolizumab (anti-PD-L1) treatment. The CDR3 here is CASIGVGREQPQHF. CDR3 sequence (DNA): TGTGCCAGCATAGGGGTGGGGAGGGAGCAGCCCCAGCATTTT.